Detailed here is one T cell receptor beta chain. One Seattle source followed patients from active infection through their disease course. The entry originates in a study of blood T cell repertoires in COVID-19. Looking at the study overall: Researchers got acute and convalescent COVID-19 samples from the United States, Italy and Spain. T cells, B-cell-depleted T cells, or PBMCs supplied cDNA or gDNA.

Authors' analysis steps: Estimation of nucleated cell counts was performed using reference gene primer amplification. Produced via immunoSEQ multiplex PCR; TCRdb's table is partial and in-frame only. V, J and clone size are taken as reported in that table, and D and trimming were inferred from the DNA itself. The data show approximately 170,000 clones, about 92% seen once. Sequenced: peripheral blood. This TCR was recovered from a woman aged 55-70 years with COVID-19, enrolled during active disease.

The CDR3 coding sequence is TGTGCCAGCAGCAAAGCTCCCCACAGGGGGCTATCGAACACCGGGGAGCTGTTTTTT. Amino acid sequence: CASSKAPHRGLSNTGELFF. This sequence joins TRBV21-1 and TRBJ2-2; the table's D call, TRBD1, has no DNA check behind it. TRBV21-1 represents a pseudogene. The CDR3 sequence is 19 residues long.